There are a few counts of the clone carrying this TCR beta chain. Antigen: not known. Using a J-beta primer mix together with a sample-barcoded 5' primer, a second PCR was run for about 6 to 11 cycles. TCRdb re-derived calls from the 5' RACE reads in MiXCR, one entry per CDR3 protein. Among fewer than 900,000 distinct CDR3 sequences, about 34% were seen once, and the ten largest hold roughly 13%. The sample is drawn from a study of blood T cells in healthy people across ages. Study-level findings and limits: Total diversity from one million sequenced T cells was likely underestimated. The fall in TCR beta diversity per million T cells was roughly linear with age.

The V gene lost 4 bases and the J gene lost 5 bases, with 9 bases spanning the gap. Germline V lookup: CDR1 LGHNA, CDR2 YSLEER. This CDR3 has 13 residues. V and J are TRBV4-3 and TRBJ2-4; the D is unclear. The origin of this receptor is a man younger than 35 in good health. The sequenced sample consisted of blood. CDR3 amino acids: CASSRNTENIQYF. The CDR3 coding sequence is TGCGCCAGCAGCCGGAACACTGAAAACATTCAGTACTTC.